The rows below give T cell receptor beta chains drawn from one sample of a study of early T cells in non-severe SARS-CoV-2 infection. TCRdb used MiXCR to reprocess the 5' RACE reads, holding one entry per CDR3 protein. Of around 100,000 distinct CDR3 sequences in the sample, approximately 15% were seen once. Material: whole blood. These TCRs come from an adult who was a healthcare worker with PCR-confirmed SARS-CoV-2 infection or an uninfected control (not recorded which). Both conserved end residues are part of each CDR3. A D gene is named only where the DNA matches it firmly. The size entry is marked missing in some rows and otherwise reads once, few, many or a size class.

DNA | CDR3 | J | size | V | D
TGTGCCAGCGGCCCACCCCGGGGGCCGGACACTGAAGCTTTCTTT | CASGPPRGPDTEAFF | TRBJ1-1 | - | TRBV9 | -
TGCAGTGCTAGAGGCAGGGGGCACTCTGGAAACACCATATATTTT | CSARGRGHSGNTIYF | TRBJ1-3 | - | TRBV20-1 | TRBD1
TGCAGTGCTAGAGATCAGGTCAGGACTAGCGGCAATGAGCAGTTCTTC | CSARDQVRTSGNEQFF | TRBJ2-1 | - | TRBV20-1 | TRBD2
TGCGCCAGCAGCCAAGCTGACAGGGGGGGCCCCTACGAGCAGTACTTC | CASSQADRGGPYEQYF | TRBJ2-7 | - | TRBV4-3 | TRBD1
TGCAGTGCTAACGTTAACAGGGGGCTCACCTACGAGCAGTACTTC | CSANVNRGLTYEQYF | TRBJ2-7 | - | TRBV20-1 | TRBD1
TGCAGCGTTGTTAAAGTCTTCCAGTTGGCAGGGACTGAAGCTTTCTTT | CSVVKVFQLAGTEAFF | TRBJ1-1 | - | TRBV29-1 | -
TGCAGTGCTTGGGACAGGGGGCTAACGGCTGAAGCTTTCTTT | CSAWDRGLTAEAFF | TRBJ1-1 | few | TRBV20-1 | TRBD1
TGCGCCAGCAGCCTTCTGGACAACGGTAACACTGAAGCTTTCTTT | CASSLLDNGNTEAFF | TRBJ1-1 | few | TRBV4-3 | -
TGCAGCGTCACCGGGACAGGGATGGAAGCTTTCTTT | CSVTGTGMEAFF | TRBJ1-1 | few | TRBV29-1 | TRBD1
TGTGCCAGCTCACCGGCCCAGGCAGTAGACTACGAGCAGTACTTC | CASSPAQAVDYEQYF | TRBJ2-7 | - | TRBV18 | -
TGCAGTGCTAGTGGACGTATCAAAAACATTCAGTACTTC | CSASGRIKNIQYF | TRBJ2-4 | few | TRBV20-1 | -
TGTGCCTGGAGTATAAAGGCAACTAATGAAAAACTGTTTTTT | CAWSIKATNEKLFF | TRBJ1-4 | - | TRBV30 | -
TGTGCCAGCAGCTATACTAGCGGGAGCTACAATGAGCAGTTCTTC | CASSYTSGSYNEQFF | TRBJ2-1 | few | TRBV5-6 | TRBD2
TGTGCCACCAGTGATTCGAGCGGGACTGATTTCTCCTACAATGAGCAGTTCTTC | CATSDSSGTDFSYNEQFF | TRBJ2-1 | - | TRBV24-1 | TRBD2
TGTGCCTGGAGTGGAGGACACGGGTACGAGCAGTACTTC | CAWSGGHGYEQYF | TRBJ2-7 | few | TRBV30 | -
TGTGCCAGCAGCAAGGGCGGAGGTCCAGATACGCAGTATTTT | CASSKGGGPDTQYF | TRBJ2-3 | - | TRBV28 | -
TGTGCCAGCAGGCCCGGGGGCGCTGGGGCCAACGTCCTGACTTTC | CASRPGGAGANVLTF | TRBJ2-6 | few | TRBV6-2/TRBV6-3 | -
TGTGCCAGCAGTTTAGTTGGCGTATTAGACAGGGTCCAAGAGACCCAGTACTTC | CASSLVGVLDRVQETQYF | TRBJ2-5 | - | TRBV12-3/TRBV12-4 | TRBD1
TGTGCCAGCATTGACCCAGGGGATCTCGCTGAAGCTTTCTTT | CASIDPGDLAEAFF | TRBJ1-1 | - | TRBV6-1 | -
TGCAGTGCAACACTTCCCGGCGGGGGTGACTTAAATGAGCAGTACTTC | CSATLPGGGDLNEQYF | TRBJ2-7 | - | TRBV20-1 | TRBD2
TGTGCCAGCGGTCCAGGGCTCAGACCCGAGACCCAGTACTTC | CASGPGLRPETQYF | TRBJ2-5 | few | TRBV7-2 | -
TGTGCCAGCAGCTCCGGACTGAAGAACACTGAAGCTTTCTTT | CASSSGLKNTEAFF | TRBJ1-1 | - | TRBV7-8 | -
TGCAGCGTTGATGGGTATACAGATACGCAGTATTTT | CSVDGYTDTQYF | TRBJ2-3 | - | TRBV29-1 | -
TGTGCCAGCAGACCTACATGGGGAAAGGGCTACGAGCAGTACTTC | CASRPTWGKGYEQYF | TRBJ2-7 | many | TRBV11-2 | -
TGTGCCAGCAGTTTATATTGGATCAAGGGGGAGACCCAGTACTTC | CASSLYWIKGETQYF | TRBJ2-5 | - | TRBV27 | -
TGCAGTGCTAGAGATCAGACTAGCGGTACCTACGAGCAGTACTTC | CSARDQTSGTYEQYF | TRBJ2-7 | few | TRBV20-1 | TRBD2
TGTGCCAGCAGTCGCGGGGTGAGGAGCAATTATGGCTACACCTTC | CASSRGVRSNYGYTF | TRBJ1-2 | few | TRBV28 | -
TGTGCCAGCAGGCTAACACAGAGCGGGAGGGCCGGCGAGCAGTACTTC | CASRLTQSGRAGEQYF | TRBJ2-7 | many | TRBV28 | TRBD2
TGCGCCAGCAGTGAGTCCGCTCTAGCATCGATGCATACGCAGTATTTT | CASSESALASMHTQYF | TRBJ2-3 | few | TRBV10-1 | -
TGTGCCAGCAGTCCCTACCTGACAGGGACCTATGGCTACACCTTC | CASSPYLTGTYGYTF | TRBJ1-2 | - | TRBV27 | TRBD1
TGTGCCACCAGCAACGGGGGGGCAGCCACCGGGGAGCTGTTTTTT | CATSNGGAATGELFF | TRBJ2-2 | many | TRBV15 | TRBD2
TGTGCCAGCTCACCTCCGGGCGGCGAGCAGTACTTC | CASSPPGGEQYF | TRBJ2-7 | - | TRBV18 | -
TGTGCCAGCAGCCAAGTTGCGGTACTGGGGGACAGGGAGGGAGATACGCAGTATTTT | CASSQVAVLGDREGDTQYF | TRBJ2-3 | - | TRBV4-2 | TRBD1
TGTGCCAGCAGACTACTCAATGAGCAGTTCTTC | CASRLLNEQFF | TRBJ2-1 | - | TRBV3-1 | -
TGCGCCAGCAGCCAAATAGGGACAGGGAAGAACACCGGGGAGCTGGTTTTT | CASSQIGTGKNTGELVF | TRBJ2-2 | - | TRBV4-3 | TRBD1
TGTGCCAGCAGTTACTCAGGGACAGGGGTCAACGAGCAGTACTTC | CASSYSGTGVNEQYF | TRBJ2-7 | - | TRBV6-5 | TRBD1
TGCGCCAGTGTCCCGGGACAGGGACCCTACGAGCAGTACTTC | CASVPGQGPYEQYF | TRBJ2-7 | - | TRBV5-1 | TRBD1
TGTGCCACCTCGGAACCTTGGCTCTTCCCGAAGGAAAAACTGTTTTTT | CATSEPWLFPKEKLFF | TRBJ1-4 | - | TRBV6-2/TRBV6-3 | -
TGTGCCAGCAGTCCTAGGACAGGAGCCTCTGGGGCCAACGTCCTGACTTTC | CASSPRTGASGANVLTF | TRBJ2-6 | - | TRBV12-3/TRBV12-4 | TRBD1
TGCAGCGTTGAGGATACGCCTAACACTGAAGCTTTCTTT | CSVEDTPNTEAFF | TRBJ1-1 | - | TRBV29-1 | -
TGTGCCAGCAGTTATCCGGGAAGGTCCTACAATGAGCAGTTCTTC | CASSYPGRSYNEQFF | TRBJ2-1 | - | TRBV28 | -
TGCAGTGCTAGAACTAGCGGGGGATTTTCCCCCTCCTACAATGAGCAGTTCTTC | CSARTSGGFSPSYNEQFF | TRBJ2-1 | few | TRBV20-1 | TRBD2
TGTGCCACTACGTTGGCTGGAAACACCATATATTTT | CATTLAGNTIYF | TRBJ1-3 | - | TRBV7-2 | -
TGTGCCAGCAGCACACGGGACATCCCTGAGCAGTTCTTC | CASSTRDIPEQFF | TRBJ2-1 | - | TRBV11-2 | -
TGCAGCGTTGCGAACCAACAGCAGGAGACCCAGTACTTC | CSVANQQQETQYF | TRBJ2-5 | few | TRBV29-1 | -
TGTGCCAGCAGAAATGGGGGAGGAGGCACTGAAGCTTTCTTT | CASRNGGGGTEAFF | TRBJ1-1 | few | TRBV27 | -